Following are 29 T cell receptor beta chains from one sample sequenced in a study of T cell clonotyping in hematopoietic cell transplantation. The protocol was immunoSEQ multiplex PCR, while the TCRdb copy is restricted to in-frame clones and leaves out a portion. This table holds 30,000 to 45,000 clones, 80% to 90% found once. Sequences were obtained from peripheral blood mononuclear cells. The receptor set was obtained from a woman in her 40s in good health. Some clones in this sample may be carry-over from other donors' samples.

The rearrangement uses TRBV29-1 and TRBJ2-5; tentatively, D is TRBD2 (5 bases). The length of the CDR3 is 13 residues. Per the germline V gene, CDR1 is SQVTM and CDR2 is ANQGSEA. Trimming took 6 bases from V and 5 from J, leaving 16 bases between them. The CDR3 bases are TGCAGCGTGAGGACTCCCGGGAAGGAGACCCAGTACTTC. As protein: CSVRTPGKETQYF.

V usage is TRBV7-2 and J usage is TRBJ2-3; the D gene could be TRBD1 or TRBD2 (5 bases each). V was cut by 7 bases and J by 6 bases, with 17 bases left in between. The CDR3 has 14 residues. From germline, CDR1 is SGHTA and CDR2 FQGNSA. This CDR3 reads CASIQSLGHDTQYF. The CDR3 DNA follows: TGTGCCAGCATCCAATCACTAGGACATGATACGCAGTATTTT.

V and J are TRBV27 and TRBJ2-7, with 7 bases aligning to TRBD2. V was clipped by 3 bases and J by 0 bases; unmatched bases: 14. CDR1 is MNHEY, CDR2 SMNVEV, per germline (reference sequence). The CDR3 extends over 18 amino acids. The CDR3 region has the DNA TGTGCCAGCAGTTTTAGTGGCGGGAGTGAGCACAGCTCCTACGAGCAGTACTTC. Translation: CASSFSGGSEHSSYEQYF.

This chain joins TRBV7-2 and TRBJ2-3, with 12 nucleotides matching TRBD2. The CDR3 is 14 amino acids. J gave up 5 bases and V 5 bases, and 2 bases lay outside the gene matches. Germline CDR1 SGHTA, CDR2 FQGNSA. The CDR3 is CASSQTSGRDTQYF. The CDR3 DNA follows: TGTGCCAGCAGCCAGACTAGCGGGAGAGATACGCAGTATTTT.

The chain links TRBV28 to TRBJ1-2, with a weak D call TRBD1 (6 bases). Germline-derived CDR1 and CDR2 are MDHEN and SYDVKM. Trimming removed 5 bases from V and 2 bases from J, with 12 bases in between. This CDR3 has 14 amino acids. CDR3 sequence reads: CASSRTAPNYGYTF. The CDR3 bases are TGTGCCAGCAGTAGGACAGCCCCAAACTATGGCTACACCTTC.

This chain connects TRBV18 to TRBJ2-7; D not resolved. CDR1 and CDR2 from the germline V gene are KGHSH and LQKENI. Trimming took 3 bases from V and 2 from J, leaving 14 bases between them. This CDR3 spans 15 amino acids. The CDR3 loop reads CASSPPESQPYEQYF. The CDR3 nucleotides read TGTGCCAGCTCACCGCCCGAATCGCAACCCTACGAGCAGTACTTC.

The rearrangement uses TRBV7-9 and TRBJ1-2; TRBD1 agrees at 7 bases. CDR1 is SEHNR and CDR2 is FQNEAQ in the germline V gene (reference sequence). The CDR3 has 11 residues. Germline trimming cut 6 bases from V and 13 bases from J; bases unmatched to any gene: 8. CDR3 in DNA: TGTGCCAGCAGTCCCGGGAGGGGGCTCACCTTC. Translated: CASSPGRGLTF.

J is TRBJ1-2 and V is TRBV10-3; D is unresolved. CDR1 and CDR2 (germline): ENHRY, SYGVKD. Trimming took 5 bases from V and 6 from J, leaving 7 bases between them. The CDR3 length is 11 residues. The CDR3 coding sequence is TGTGCCATCAGTTCCACAGATGGCTACACCTTC. It codes for CAISSTDGYTF.

This clone is a singleton in its sample. This chain links TRBV29-1 with TRBJ2-5, with TRBD2 matching over 8 bases. The J call is doubtful: the DNA matches TRBJ2-7 better. This CDR3 has 12 residues. Germline CDR1 reads SQVTM; CDR2 reads ANQGSEA. The chain's CDR3 is CSVERGAGEQYF. CDR3 DNA: TGCAGCGTTGAGCGGGGGGCTGGCGAGCAGTACTTC.

This clone was observed a handful of times. The chain recombines TRBV4-2 with TRBJ2-7; 15 bases agree with TRBD2. V was pared by 4 bases and J by 2 bases, with 6 bases of the junction left unmatched. Germline values: CDR1 LGHNA, CDR2 YNFKEQ. This CDR3 region has 17 residues. The CDR3 loop is CASSRGLAGGPAYEQYF. The CDR3 DNA reads TGTGCCAGCAGCCGGGGACTAGCGGGAGGCCCCGCCTACGAGCAGTACTTC.

The gene calls are TRBV5-1 and TRBJ2-5; D gene uncertain. Germline lookup yields CDR1 SGHRS and CDR2 YFSETQ. The CDR3 length is 13 residues. The ends were cut back, 2 bases at V and 2 bases at J, with 7 bases in the middle. This CDR3 reads CASSLQLQETQYF. The CDR3 DNA reads as TGCGCCAGCAGCTTACAGCTTCAAGAGACCCAGTACTTC.

The chain's CDR3 is CASTGRDNSYEQYF. In DNA form, the CDR3 reads TGTGCCAGTACGGGCCGGGACAACTCCTACGAGCAGTACTTC. The rearrangement joins TRBV19 to TRBJ2-7; D is perhaps TRBD1 (6 bases). Trimming removed 7 bases from V and 0 bases from J, with 13 bases in between. This CDR3 comprises 14 residues. Germline V gives CDR1 LNHDA, CDR2 SQIVND (reference sequence).

This rearrangement joins TRBV7-2 to TRBJ1-1, with a weak D call TRBD1 (6 bases). Between the trimmed V and J ends, which lost 5 bases and 7 bases, there was a span of 11 bases. The CDR3 loop spans 12 amino acids. The V gene's germline CDR1 is SGHTA and CDR2 FQGNSA. The CDR3 coding sequence is TGTGCCAGCAGCGCAACAGGGATTGAAGCTTTCTTT. This codes for CASSATGIEAFF. The full variable domain, completed using reference TRBV7-2 and TRBJ1-1, is GAGVSQSPSNKVTEKGKDVELRCDPISGHTALYWYRQSLGQGLEFLIYFQGNSAPDKSGLPSDRFSAERTGGSVSTLTIQRTQQEDSAVYLCASSATGIEAFFGQGTRLTVV.

The chain has TRBV9 and TRBJ1-1; D is ambiguous. The ends were cut back, 3 bases at V and 2 bases at J, with 8 bases in the middle. The CDR3 loop spans 13 amino acids. The germline V gene has CDR1 SGDLS and CDR2 YYNGEE. The CDR3 region is CASSAGRNTEAFF. CDR3 in DNA: TGTGCCAGCAGCGCCGGACGAAACACTGAAGCTTTCTTT.

Turning to this clone: The junction differs from germline at one of its ends, possibly a read error. The genes are TRBV9 and TRBJ1-1; D is unresolved. Germline CDR1 is SGDLS and CDR2 is YYNGEE. This CDR3 contains 14 residues. DNA of the CDR3: TGTGCCAGCAGCGTAGGTAATAGAGACACGGAAGCTTTCTTT. Its protein product is CASSVGNRDTEAFF.

The V gene is TRBV30, the J gene TRBJ1-1, with 7 bases identical to TRBD1. CDR1 and CDR2 from the germline V gene are GTSNPN and SVGIG (reference sequence). V dropped 0 bases and J dropped 5; count of bases not matched to a gene: 6. This CDR3 has 14 residues. The CDR3 region has the DNA TGTGCCTGGAGTGTGGAGTCAGGGGGGACTGAAGCTTTCTTT. Translated, it gives CAWSVESGGTEAFF. Using reference TRBV30 and TRBJ1-1 for the parts outside the CDR3, the full variable domain is SQTIHQWPATLVQPVGSPLSLECTVEGTSNPNLYWYRQAAGRGLQLLFYSVGIGQISSEVPQNLSASRPQDRQFILSSKKLLLSDSGFYLCAWSVESGGTEAFFGQGTRLTVV.

The V gene is TRBV7-2, the J gene TRBJ2-5, with no clear D. The germline V and J ends were trimmed by 1 base and 4 bases, with 7 bases remaining between them. CDR3 length equals 13 residues. CDR1 is SGHTA and CDR2 is FQGNSA in the germline V gene. CDR3 sequence reads: CASSLVTSETQYF. In nucleotides, the CDR3 is TGTGCCAGCAGCTTAGTCACTTCAGAGACCCAGTACTTC.

This chain uses TRBV19 with TRBJ2-5; perhaps TRBD1 as D (7 bases). V was clipped by 5 bases and J by 1 base, with 8 bases between them. The CDR3 consists of 13 residues. CDR1 is LNHDA, CDR2 SQIVND, per germline (reference sequence). The CDR3 DNA sequence: TGTGCCAGTAGTCAGGGGGGCCAAGAGACCCAGTACTTC. It yields the protein CASSQGGQETQYF.

The sample holds a few counts of this clone. The V gene is TRBV30, the J gene TRBJ1-1; tentative D call: TRBD1 (6 bases). Germline assignment: CDR1 GTSNPN and CDR2 SVGIG (reference sequence). The CDR3 is 13 amino acids. Trimming stripped 2 bases from V and 3 bases from J, with 10 bases between. CDR3 DNA sequence: TGTGCCTGGAGTCTGGGGGCGGACACTGAAGCTTTCTTT. Amino acids: CAWSLGADTEAFF.

In DNA, the CDR3 is TGCAGCGTTAGTAGGGGCCAAGAGACCCAGTACTTC. Translated, it gives CSVSRGQETQYF. The V gene is TRBV29-1, the J gene TRBJ2-5; weak D call: TRBD1 (5 bases). The CDR3 runs 12 residues. The V end lost 5 bases, the J end lost 1 base, and 8 bases lay between the germline ends. From germline, CDR1 is SQVTM and CDR2 ANQGSEA.

This chain connects TRBV14 to TRBJ2-5, with 15 bases fitting TRBD2. Germline CDR1 SGHDN, CDR2 FVKESK. The CDR3 runs to 16 residues. V gave up 3 bases and J gave up 4 bases; unmatched junction bases: 3. The CDR3 bases are TGTGCCAGCAGCCATGGGACTAGCGGGAGGTCAGAGACCCAGTACTTC. This translates into CASSHGTSGRSETQYF.

This chain links TRBV6-6 with TRBJ2-7; TRBD2 might be the D (5 bases). Germline V CDR1 and CDR2: MNHNY, SVGAGI (reference sequence). Deletions cut 10 bases from V and 3 bases from J, with 16 bases between. The CDR3 runs 13 residues. CDR3 loop: CATLGAAGYEQYF. The CDR3 DNA reads as TGTGCCACCCTGGGTGCGGCGGGCTACGAGCAGTACTTC.

The chain recombines TRBV9 with TRBJ1-5; unclear D gene. CDR3 length: 15 amino acids. Germline CDR1 is SGDLS and CDR2 is YYNGEE. V was shortened by 3 bases and J by 2 bases, with 12 bases between the two germline ends. CDR3 region: CASSADPAGNQPQHF. CDR3 nucleotides: TGTGCCAGCAGCGCGGACCCGGCGGGCAATCAGCCCCAGCATTTT. The full variable domain, its missing parts supplied by reference TRBV9 and TRBJ1-5, is DSGVTQTPKHLITATGQRVTLRCSPRSGDLSVYWYQQSLDQGLQFLIQYYNGEERAKGNILERFSAQQFPDLHSELNLSSLELGDSALYFCASSADPAGNQPQHFGDGTRLSIL.

The J gene is TRBJ2-7, the V gene TRBV27, with D unclear. The CDR3 totals 12 residues. Germline V gives CDR1 MNHEY, CDR2 SMNVEV (reference sequence). Trimming removed 5 bases at V and 3 bases at J, with 8 bases between. CDR3 DNA sequence: TGTGCCAGCAGTGCCGGGTACTACGAGCAGTACTTC. Its protein product is CASSAGYYEQYF.

V and J are TRBV7-2 and TRBJ2-7; perhaps TRBD2 as D (5 bases). This CDR3 has 13 residues. Trimming stripped 5 bases from V and 4 bases from J, with 12 bases between. CDR1 SGHTA and CDR2 FQGNSA come from the germline V gene. The DNA for the CDR3 is TGTGCCAGCAGCCAGGAGGAGAGGTACGAGCAGTACTTC. Translated: CASSQEERYEQYF.

The chain combines TRBV7-3 with TRBJ1-4; TRBD1 might be the D (6 bases). The CDR3 is 17 amino acids. CDR1 is SGHTA and CDR2 is FQGTGA in the germline V gene. Between the trimmed V and J ends, which lost 6 bases and 2 bases, there was a span of 19 bases. The CDR3: CASRPSREGHTNEKLFF. CDR3 sequence (DNA): TGTGCCAGCAGACCCAGTCGAGAGGGACATACTAATGAAAAACTGTTTTTT.

The rearrangement links TRBV6-4 to TRBJ2-1, with 7 bases lining up with TRBD2. Losses at the gene ends were 6 bases for V and 7 bases for J; bases not matched to a gene: 6. The CDR3 has 13 residues. Germline V gives CDR1 MRHNA, CDR2 SNTAGT. The CDR3 loop reads CASSRDYLNEQFF. CDR3 DNA sequence: TGTGCCAGCAGCCGGGACTACTTAAATGAGCAGTTCTTC.

The chain has TRBV2 and TRBJ2-7; D remains ambiguous. The V end was cut by 5 bases, the J end by 4 bases, with 6 bases between. The CDR3 runs 11 residues. CDR1 is SNHLY and CDR2 is FYNNEI in the germline V gene. CDR3 amino acids: CASSQSYEQYF. Written as DNA, the CDR3 is TGTGCCAGCAGTCAGAGTTACGAGCAGTACTTC. Together with reference TRBV2 and TRBJ2-7, the CDR3 gives the full variable domain: EPEVTQTPSHQVTQMGQEVILRCVPISNHLYFYWYRQILGQKVEFLVSFYNNEISEKSEIFDDQFSVERPDGSNFTLKIRSTKLEDSAMYFCASSQSYEQYFGPGTRLTVT.

The V gene is TRBV25-1, the J gene TRBJ2-5; TRBD2 agrees at 7 bases. V gave up 5 bases and J gave up 0 bases; unmatched junction bases: 6. The CDR3 runs to 15 residues. Germline V gene lookup returns CDR1 MGHDK and CDR2 SYGVNS. The CDR3 sequence: CASSNPLANQETQYF. DNA of the CDR3: TGTGCCAGCAGTAACCCACTAGCGAACCAAGAGACCCAGTACTTC.